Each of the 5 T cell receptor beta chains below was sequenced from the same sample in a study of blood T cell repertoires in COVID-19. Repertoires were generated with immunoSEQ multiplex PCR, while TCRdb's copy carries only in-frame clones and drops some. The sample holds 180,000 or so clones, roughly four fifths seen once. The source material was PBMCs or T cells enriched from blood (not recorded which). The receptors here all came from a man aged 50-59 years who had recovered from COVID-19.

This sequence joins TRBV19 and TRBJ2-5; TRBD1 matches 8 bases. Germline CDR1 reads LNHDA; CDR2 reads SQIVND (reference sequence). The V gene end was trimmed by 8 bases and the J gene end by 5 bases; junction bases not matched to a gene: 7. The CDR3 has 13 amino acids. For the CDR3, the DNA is TGTGCCAGTTCACAGGGGGTCTTGGAGACCCAGTACTTC. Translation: CASSQGVLETQYF.

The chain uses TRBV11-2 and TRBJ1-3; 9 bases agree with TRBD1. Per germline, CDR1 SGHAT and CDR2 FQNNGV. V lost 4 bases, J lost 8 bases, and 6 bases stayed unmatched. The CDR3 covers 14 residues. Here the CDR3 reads CASSSQGARDTIYF. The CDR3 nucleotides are TGTGCCAGCAGCTCACAGGGGGCGCGGGACACCATATATTTT.

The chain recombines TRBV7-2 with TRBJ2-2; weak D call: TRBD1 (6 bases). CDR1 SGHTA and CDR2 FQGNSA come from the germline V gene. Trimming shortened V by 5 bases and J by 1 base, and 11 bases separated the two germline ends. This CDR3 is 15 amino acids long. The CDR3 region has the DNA TGTGCCAGCAGCCAGAGAGGGGGGAACACCGGGGAGCTGTTTTTT. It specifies CASSQRGGNTGELFF.

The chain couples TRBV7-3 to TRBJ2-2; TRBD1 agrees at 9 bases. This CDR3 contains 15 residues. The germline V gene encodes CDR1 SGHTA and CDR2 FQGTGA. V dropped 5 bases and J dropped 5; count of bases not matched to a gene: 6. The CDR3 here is CASSPGTGMTGELFF. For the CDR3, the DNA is TGTGCCAGCAGCCCCGGGACAGGGATGACCGGGGAGCTGTTTTTT.

CDR3 in DNA: TGTGCCAGTAGTATAGTCACAGGGGGCTCCTACAATGAGCAGTTCTTC. As protein: CASSIVTGGSYNEQFF. This chain connects TRBV19 to TRBJ2-1; 8 nucleotides agree with TRBD1. Germline CDR1 is LNHDA and CDR2 is SQIVND (reference sequence). The V segment lost 1 base and the J segment 0 bases; nucleotides outside the gene matches: 2. The CDR3 is 16 residues long.